This T cell receptor beta chain appears in the sequencing data of a study of Graves' ophthalmopathy and Graves' hyperthyroidism. Study-level information: At initial diagnosis, peripheral blood was obtained, and this preceded any treatment. Study results and caveats: Thyroid clonotypes that were expanded above 0.001 frequency mostly also appeared in blood. Prediction of ophthalmopathy progression reached 70.59% sensitivity and about 72% specificity.

This CDR3 has 12 amino acids. Germline assignment: CDR1 DFQATT and CDR2 SNEGSKA (reference sequence). With 2 bases removed from V and 3 bases from J, the gap between germline ends came to 4 bases. Thyroid ultrasound, orbital computed tomography, TRAb, serum thyroxine and clinical symptoms formed the basis of diagnosis. From RNA, the CDR3 regions of TCR beta chains were amplified and sequenced. RT-PCR with HTBI primers came first, then second-round multiplex PCR. Each CDR3 protein is one row after TCRdb ran MiXCR on the multiplex PCR reads. The sample contains 680,000 or so distinct CDR3 sequences, 22% of which appear only once. On this clonotype: Its antigen is currently unknown.

This rearrangement joins TRBV20-1 to TRBJ2-2, with no clear D. The sequence was obtained from a woman under 30 with stable Graves' hyperthyroidism. Some clones in this sample may be carry-over from other donors' samples. The sample taken for sequencing was peripheral blood. The CDR3 sequence: CSARPYTGELFF. CDR3 bases: TGCAGTGCTAGACCATACACCGGGGAGCTGTTTTTT.